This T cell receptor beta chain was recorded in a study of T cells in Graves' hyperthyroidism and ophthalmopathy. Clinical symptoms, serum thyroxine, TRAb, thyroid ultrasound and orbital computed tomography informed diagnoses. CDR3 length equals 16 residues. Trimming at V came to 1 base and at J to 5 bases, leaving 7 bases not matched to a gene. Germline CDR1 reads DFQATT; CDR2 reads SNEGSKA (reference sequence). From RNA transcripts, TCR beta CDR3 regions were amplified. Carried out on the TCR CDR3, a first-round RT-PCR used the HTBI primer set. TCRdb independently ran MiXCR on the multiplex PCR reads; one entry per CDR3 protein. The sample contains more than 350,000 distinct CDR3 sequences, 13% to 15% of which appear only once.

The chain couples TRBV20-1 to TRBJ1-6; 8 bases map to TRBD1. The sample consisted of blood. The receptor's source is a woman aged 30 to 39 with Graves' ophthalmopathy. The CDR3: CSARVAQGQDNSPLHF. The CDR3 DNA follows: TGCAGTGCTAGAGTGGCCCAGGGACAGGATAATTCACCCCTCCACTTT.